This T cell receptor (beta chain) appears in the sequencing data of a study of T cells expressing NK-cell markers. Findings and limits, study-wide: These same clonotypes (in a few donors) also led the CD3+CD56-NKG2C+ fraction.

Germline V gene lookup returns CDR1 PRHDT and CDR2 FYEKMQ (reference sequence). The CDR3 consists of 12 residues. Remarks on this clonotype: As yet, its antigen is unknown.

The TCR beta cDNA came from 5'RACE template switching with UMIs. Using the 5' RACE reads, TCRdb records one entry per CDR3 protein without DNA. The sample has approximately 170,000 distinct CDR3 sequences, and its top ten clones hold over 20%. This clonotype was sampled from a man between 18 and 69 years old in good health. The gene calls are TRBV13 and TRBJ2-1. The sequencing sample was made of blood T cells: a sorted CD56 or NKG2C T cell subset, CD4+ or CD8+ T cells, or bulk PBMC T cells (not recorded which). CDR3 region: CASSFSGGEQFF.